This record covers a single TCR beta chain. The CDR3 extends over 12 amino acids. V lost 4 bases and J lost 3; bases outside the gene matches: 2. Germline V gene data show CDR1 as SQVTM and CDR2 as ANQGSEA. This sample was included in a study of blood T cell repertoires in COVID-19. Across the study: Sample material is recorded as cDNA or gDNA derived from T cells, B-cell-depleted T cells, or PBMCs.

Per the original data handling: By means of reference gene primer amplification, nucleated cell counts were estimated. Using immunoSEQ multiplex PCR, the repertoire was profiled, and TCRdb retains in-frame clones only, with some absent. V and J calls and clone size come straight from that table; D and trimming were deduced from the DNA. This table has about 180,000 clones, 84% appearing once. Sequenced input: peripheral blood. The chain uses TRBV29-1 and TRBJ1-2; TRBD1 matches at 7 bases. This clonotype originated in a human donor in a cohort sampled during active COVID-19. CDR3 DNA: TGCAGCGTTGCTACAGGGGACTATGGCTACACCTTC. This sequence encodes CSVATGDYGYTF. Filled out from reference TRBV29-1 and TRBJ1-2, the complete variable domain reads SAVISQKPSRDICQRGTSLTIQCQVDSQVTMMFWYRQQPGQSLTLIATANQGSEATYESGFVIDKFPISRPNLTFSTLTVSNMSPEDSSIYLCSVATGDYGYTFGSGTRLTVV.